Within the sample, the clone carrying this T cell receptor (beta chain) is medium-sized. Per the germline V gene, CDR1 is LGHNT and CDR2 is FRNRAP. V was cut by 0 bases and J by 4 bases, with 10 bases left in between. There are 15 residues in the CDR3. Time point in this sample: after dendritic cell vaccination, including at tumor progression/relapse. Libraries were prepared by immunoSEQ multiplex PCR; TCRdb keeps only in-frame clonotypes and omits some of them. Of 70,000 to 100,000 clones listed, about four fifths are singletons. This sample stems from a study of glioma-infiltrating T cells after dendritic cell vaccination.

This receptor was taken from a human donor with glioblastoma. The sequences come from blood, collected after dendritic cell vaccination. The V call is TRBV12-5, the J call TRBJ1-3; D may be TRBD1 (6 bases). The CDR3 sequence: CASGLVLTGGNTIYF. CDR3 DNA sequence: TGTGCTAGTGGTTTGGTACTAACAGGGGGAAACACCATATATTTT.